Sequencing of this TCR beta chain was carried out in a study of T-cell memory formation after mild COVID-19. Study-wide points: Clones from the second wave (peaking day 37) had unconfirmed SARS-CoV-2 specificity.

This clonotype was seen repeatedly, ten times or more. The antigen remains unidentified. Using its own MiXCR run on the 5' RACE reads, TCRdb lists one record per CDR3 protein. The repertoire holds 250,000 to 300,000 distinct CDR3 sequences, with 16% as singletons. Deletions cut 0 bases from V and 6 bases from J, with 6 bases between. Germline V gene sequence: CDR1 KGHSH, CDR2 LQKENI. The CDR3 spans 13 residues. V gene TRBV18 combines with J gene TRBJ2-1; maybe TRBD2 (6 bases). The sequence was obtained from a man aged 18 to 30 who had mild COVID-19 (a few samples of this study predate the infection). Cell type and time point are not known. The sequencing input was PBMCs or a T cell subset sorted from them (not recorded which). CDR3 DNA sequence: TGTGCCAGCTCACCACCGGGGGGCAATGAGCAGTTCTTC. As protein: CASSPPGGNEQFF.